This passage covers 4 T cell receptor beta chains from one sample sequenced in a study of blood T cell repertoires in COVID-19. Method: immunoSEQ multiplex PCR; TCRdb's copy keeps in-frame clones and lacks some. The sample has about 200,000 clones; about 90% are singletons. The sequenced sample consisted of peripheral blood. Every receptor here comes from a man between 40 and 49 years old with active or convalescent COVID-19.

V gene TRBV6-6 combines with J gene TRBJ2-7; 9 bases are a match to TRBD1. The CDR3 runs 14 residues. Germline CDR1 reads MNHNY; CDR2 reads SVGAGI (reference sequence). V shed 6 bases, J shed 5 bases, and the junction held 8 bases outside the gene matches. The CDR3 DNA follows: TGTGCCAGCAGCTTGAGACAGGGGGGGCACGAGCAGTACTTC. This gives the protein CASSLRQGGHEQYF.

This clone was observed once. Other nucleotide sequences in the sample specify the same CDR3. The gene calls are TRBV5-4 and TRBJ1-2; 10 nucleotides agree with TRBD1. With V trimmed by 5 bases and J by 5 bases, 3 bases remained unmatched. CDR1 and CDR2 (germline): SGHNT, YYREEE (reference sequence). This CDR3 has 13 residues. CDR3 in DNA: TGTGCCAGCAGTCCGGACAGGGGGTATGGCTACACCTTC. This gives the protein CASSPDRGYGYTF.

The V gene is TRBV2, the J gene TRBJ2-3, with unresolved D. Germline V gene lookup returns CDR1 SNHLY and CDR2 FYNNEI. With 1 base removed from V and 5 bases from J, the gap between germline ends came to 4 bases. The CDR3 spans 12 residues. CDR3 region: CASSEVQDTQYF. The CDR3 coding sequence is TGTGCCAGCAGTGAAGTCCAAGATACGCAGTATTTT. Full variable domain (rest looked up from reference TRBV2 and TRBJ2-3): EPEVTQTPSHQVTQMGQEVILRCVPISNHLYFYWYRQILGQKVEFLVSFYNNEISEKSEIFDDQFSVERPDGSNFTLKIRSTKLEDSAMYFCASSEVQDTQYFGPGTRLTVL.

The chain couples TRBV29-1 to TRBJ2-2; TRBD2 aligns across 12 bases. Germline CDR1 reads SQVTM; CDR2 reads ANQGSEA. V shed 3 bases and J 1 base; nucleotides not matched to a gene: 6. The CDR3 loop spans 17 amino acids. For the CDR3, the DNA is TGCAGCGTTGAGTCTAGCGGGAGGGAATGGAACACCGGGGAGCTGTTTTTT. It yields the protein CSVESSGREWNTGELFF.